This T cell receptor (beta chain) was identified during a study of blood T cell repertoires in COVID-19. Study information: The United States, Italy and Spain were the sources of the acute and convalescent COVID-19 samples. Sample material is recorded as cDNA or gDNA derived from T cells, B-cell-depleted T cells, or PBMCs.

The CDR3 spans 14 residues. CDR1 is SNHLY and CDR2 is FYNNEI in the germline V gene. With V trimmed by 7 bases and J by 3 bases, 6 bases remained unmatched. This clone was observed a handful of times. The protocol was immunoSEQ multiplex PCR, while the TCRdb copy is restricted to in-frame clones and leaves out a portion. Found here are approximately 42,000 clones, about 70% of them singletons; the top ten hold approximately 61%. The gene calls are TRBV2 and TRBJ1-1; 9 nucleotides align to TRBD1. This clonotype originated in a man older than 75 with acute or convalescent COVID-19. Sequences were obtained from peripheral blood. This CDR3 reads CASTGTGRDTEAFF. CDR3 DNA: TGTGCCAGCACCGGGACAGGGCGGGACACTGAAGCTTTCTTT.